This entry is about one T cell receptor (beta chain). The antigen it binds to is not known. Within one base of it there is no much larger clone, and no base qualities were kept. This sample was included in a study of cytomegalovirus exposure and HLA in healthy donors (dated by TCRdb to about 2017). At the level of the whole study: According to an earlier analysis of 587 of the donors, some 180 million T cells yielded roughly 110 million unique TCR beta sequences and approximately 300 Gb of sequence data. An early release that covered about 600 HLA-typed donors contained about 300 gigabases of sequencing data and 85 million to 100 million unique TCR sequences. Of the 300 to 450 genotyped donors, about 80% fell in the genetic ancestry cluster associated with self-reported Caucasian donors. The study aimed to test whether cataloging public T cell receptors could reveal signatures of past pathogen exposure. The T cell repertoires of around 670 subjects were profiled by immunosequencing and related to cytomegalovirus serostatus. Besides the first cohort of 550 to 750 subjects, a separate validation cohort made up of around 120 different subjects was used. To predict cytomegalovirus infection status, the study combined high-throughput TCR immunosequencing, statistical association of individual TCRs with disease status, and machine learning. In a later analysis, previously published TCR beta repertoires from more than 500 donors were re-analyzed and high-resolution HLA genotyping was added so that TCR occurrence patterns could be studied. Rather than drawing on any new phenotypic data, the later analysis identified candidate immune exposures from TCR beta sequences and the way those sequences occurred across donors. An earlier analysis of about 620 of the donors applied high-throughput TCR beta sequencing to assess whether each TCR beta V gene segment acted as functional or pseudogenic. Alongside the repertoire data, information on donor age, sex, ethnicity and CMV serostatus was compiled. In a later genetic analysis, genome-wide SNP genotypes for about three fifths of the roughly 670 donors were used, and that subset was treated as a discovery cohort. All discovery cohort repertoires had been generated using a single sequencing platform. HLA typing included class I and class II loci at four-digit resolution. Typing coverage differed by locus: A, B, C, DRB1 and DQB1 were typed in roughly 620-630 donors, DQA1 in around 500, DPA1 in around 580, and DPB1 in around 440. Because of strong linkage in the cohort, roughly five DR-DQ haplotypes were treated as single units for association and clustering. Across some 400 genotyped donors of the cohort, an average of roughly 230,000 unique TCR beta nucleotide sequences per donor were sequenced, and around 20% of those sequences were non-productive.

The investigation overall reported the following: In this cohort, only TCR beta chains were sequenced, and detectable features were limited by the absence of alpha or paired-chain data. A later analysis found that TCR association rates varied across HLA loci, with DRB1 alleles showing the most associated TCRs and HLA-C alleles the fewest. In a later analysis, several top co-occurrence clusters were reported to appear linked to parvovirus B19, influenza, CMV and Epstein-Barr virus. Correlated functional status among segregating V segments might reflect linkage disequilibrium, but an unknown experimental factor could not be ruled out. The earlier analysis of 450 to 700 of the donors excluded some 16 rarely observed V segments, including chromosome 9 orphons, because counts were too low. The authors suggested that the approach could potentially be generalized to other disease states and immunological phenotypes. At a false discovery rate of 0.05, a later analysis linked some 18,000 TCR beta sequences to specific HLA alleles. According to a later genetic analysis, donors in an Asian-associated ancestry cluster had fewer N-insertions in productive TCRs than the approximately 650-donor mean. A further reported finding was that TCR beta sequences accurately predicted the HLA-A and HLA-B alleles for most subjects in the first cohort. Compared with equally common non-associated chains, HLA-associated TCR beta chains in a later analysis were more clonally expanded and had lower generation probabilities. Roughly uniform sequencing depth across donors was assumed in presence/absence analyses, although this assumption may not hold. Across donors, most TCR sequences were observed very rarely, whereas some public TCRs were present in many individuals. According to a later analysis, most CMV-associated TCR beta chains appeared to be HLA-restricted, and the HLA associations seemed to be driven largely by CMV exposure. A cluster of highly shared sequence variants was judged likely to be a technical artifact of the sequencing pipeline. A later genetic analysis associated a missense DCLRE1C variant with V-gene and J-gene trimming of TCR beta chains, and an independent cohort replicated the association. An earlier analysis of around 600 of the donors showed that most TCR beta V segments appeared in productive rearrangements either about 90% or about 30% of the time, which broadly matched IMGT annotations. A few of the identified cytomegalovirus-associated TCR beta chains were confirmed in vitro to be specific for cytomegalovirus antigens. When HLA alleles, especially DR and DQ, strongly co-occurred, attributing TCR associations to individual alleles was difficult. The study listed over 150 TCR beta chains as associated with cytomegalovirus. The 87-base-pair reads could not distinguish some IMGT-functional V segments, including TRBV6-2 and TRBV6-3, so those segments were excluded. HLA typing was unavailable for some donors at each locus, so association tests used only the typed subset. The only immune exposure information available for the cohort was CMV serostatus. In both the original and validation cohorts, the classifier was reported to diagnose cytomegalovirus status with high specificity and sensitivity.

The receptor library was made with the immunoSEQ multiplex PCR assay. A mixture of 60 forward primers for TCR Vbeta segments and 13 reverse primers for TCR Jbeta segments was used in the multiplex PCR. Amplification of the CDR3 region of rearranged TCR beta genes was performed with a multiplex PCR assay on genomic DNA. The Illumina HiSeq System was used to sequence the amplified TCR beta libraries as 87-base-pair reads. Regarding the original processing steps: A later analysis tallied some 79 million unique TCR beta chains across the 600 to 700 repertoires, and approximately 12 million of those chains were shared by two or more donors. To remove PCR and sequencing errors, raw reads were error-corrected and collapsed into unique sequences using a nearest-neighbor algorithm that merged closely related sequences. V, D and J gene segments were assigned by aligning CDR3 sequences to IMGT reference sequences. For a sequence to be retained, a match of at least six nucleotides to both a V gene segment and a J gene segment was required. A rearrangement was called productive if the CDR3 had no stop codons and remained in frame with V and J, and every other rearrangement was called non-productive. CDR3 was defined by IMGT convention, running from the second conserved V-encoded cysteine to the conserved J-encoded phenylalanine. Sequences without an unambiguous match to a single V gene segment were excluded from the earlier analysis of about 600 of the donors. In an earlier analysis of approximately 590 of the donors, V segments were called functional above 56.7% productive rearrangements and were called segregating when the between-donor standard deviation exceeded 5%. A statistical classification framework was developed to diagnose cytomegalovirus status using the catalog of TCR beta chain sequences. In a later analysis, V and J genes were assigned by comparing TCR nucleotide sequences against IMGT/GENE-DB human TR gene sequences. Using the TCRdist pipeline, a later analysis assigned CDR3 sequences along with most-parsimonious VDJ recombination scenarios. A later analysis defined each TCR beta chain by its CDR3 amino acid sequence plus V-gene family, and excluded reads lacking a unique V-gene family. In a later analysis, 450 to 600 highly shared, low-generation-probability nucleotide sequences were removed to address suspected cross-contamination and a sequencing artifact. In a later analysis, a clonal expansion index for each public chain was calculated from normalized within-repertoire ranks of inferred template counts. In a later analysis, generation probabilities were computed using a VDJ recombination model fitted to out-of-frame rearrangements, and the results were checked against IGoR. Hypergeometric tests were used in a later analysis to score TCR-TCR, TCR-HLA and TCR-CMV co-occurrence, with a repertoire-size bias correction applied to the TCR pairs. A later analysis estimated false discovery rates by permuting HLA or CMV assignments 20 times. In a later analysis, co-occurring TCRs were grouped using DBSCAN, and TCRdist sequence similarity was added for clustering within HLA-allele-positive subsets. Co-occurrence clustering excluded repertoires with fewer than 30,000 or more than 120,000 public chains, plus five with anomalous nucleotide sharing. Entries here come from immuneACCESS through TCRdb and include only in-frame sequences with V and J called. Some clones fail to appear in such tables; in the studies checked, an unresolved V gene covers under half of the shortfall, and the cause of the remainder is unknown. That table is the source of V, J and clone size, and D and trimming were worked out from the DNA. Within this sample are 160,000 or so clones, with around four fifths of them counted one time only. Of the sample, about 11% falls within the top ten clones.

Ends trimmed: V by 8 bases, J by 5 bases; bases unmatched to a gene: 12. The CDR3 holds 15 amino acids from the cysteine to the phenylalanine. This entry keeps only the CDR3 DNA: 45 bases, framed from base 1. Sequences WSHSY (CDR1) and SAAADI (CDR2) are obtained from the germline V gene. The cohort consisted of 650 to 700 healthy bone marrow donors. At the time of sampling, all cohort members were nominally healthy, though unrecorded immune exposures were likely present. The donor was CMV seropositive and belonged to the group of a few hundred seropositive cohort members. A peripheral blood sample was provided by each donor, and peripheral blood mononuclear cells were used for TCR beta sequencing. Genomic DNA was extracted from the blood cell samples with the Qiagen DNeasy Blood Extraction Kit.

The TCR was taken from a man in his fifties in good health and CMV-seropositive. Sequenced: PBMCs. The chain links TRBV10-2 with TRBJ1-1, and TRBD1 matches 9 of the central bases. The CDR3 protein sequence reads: CASRDREGGKTEAFF. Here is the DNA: TGCGCCAGCCGGGACAGGGAGGGGGGAAAGACTGAAGCTTTCTTT.